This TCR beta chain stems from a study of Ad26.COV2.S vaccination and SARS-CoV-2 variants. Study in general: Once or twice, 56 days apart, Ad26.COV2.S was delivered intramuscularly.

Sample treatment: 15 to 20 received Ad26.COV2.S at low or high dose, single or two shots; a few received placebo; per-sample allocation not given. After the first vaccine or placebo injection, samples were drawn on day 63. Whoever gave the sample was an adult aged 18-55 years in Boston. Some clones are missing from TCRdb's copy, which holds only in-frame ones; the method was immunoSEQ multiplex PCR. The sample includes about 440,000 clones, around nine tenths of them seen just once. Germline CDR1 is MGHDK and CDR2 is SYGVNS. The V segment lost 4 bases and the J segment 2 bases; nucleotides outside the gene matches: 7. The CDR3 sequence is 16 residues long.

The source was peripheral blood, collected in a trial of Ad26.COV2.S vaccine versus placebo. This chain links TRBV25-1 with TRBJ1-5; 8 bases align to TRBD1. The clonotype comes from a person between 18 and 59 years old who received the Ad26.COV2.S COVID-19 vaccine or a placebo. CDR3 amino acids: CASSATGGLGNQPQHF. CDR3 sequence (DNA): TGTGCCAGCAGTGCCACAGGGGGGTTAGGCAATCAGCCCCAGCATTTT.